This T cell receptor beta chain emerged from a study of T-cell memory formation after mild COVID-19. This clonotype was recorded once. This may stem from a read error, because a much larger clone lies one nucleotide away. TCRdb used MiXCR to reprocess the 5' RACE reads, holding one entry per CDR3 protein. The sample consists of roughly 43,000 distinct CDR3 sequences, roughly 9.8% of them appearing once. The germline V gene encodes CDR1 LGHDT and CDR2 YNNKEL (reference sequence). The CDR3 totals 15 residues. This receptor was obtained from an adult woman who had mild COVID-19 (a few samples of this study predate the infection). Cell type and time point are not known. The source material was PBMCs or a T cell subset sorted from them (not recorded which). The genes are TRBV3-1 and TRBJ2-3; 9 positions match TRBD2. The CDR3 DNA reads as TGTGCCAGCAGGTTGACTAGCGGATCCACAGAGACGCAGTATTTT. It codes for CASRLTSGSTETQYF.